This entry describes one T cell receptor beta chain. The data were taken from a study of shared T cell receptors in the human thymus. This CDR3 spans 12 amino acids. Germline V gene data show CDR1 as MNHEY and CDR2 as SVGAGI. Trimming removed 7 bases from V and 5 bases from J, with 8 bases in between. Profiled with immunoSEQ multiplex PCR; TCRdb holds only in-frame clones, not every one. The sample has 550,000 to 800,000 clones, approximately 85% seen once. This sample was also put to use in a study of human thymus T cells. That source reports: Biased V and J segment usage appeared in thymus and peripheral blood.

The clonotype was recovered from a girl less than two years old with a congenital heart defect. Material: thymocytes. This sequence joins TRBV6-5 and TRBJ2-2; a possible D gene is TRBD1 (5 bases). In DNA form, the CDR3 reads TGTGCCAGCAACAGGATTACCGGGGAGCTGTTTTTT. Translated: CASNRITGELFF.